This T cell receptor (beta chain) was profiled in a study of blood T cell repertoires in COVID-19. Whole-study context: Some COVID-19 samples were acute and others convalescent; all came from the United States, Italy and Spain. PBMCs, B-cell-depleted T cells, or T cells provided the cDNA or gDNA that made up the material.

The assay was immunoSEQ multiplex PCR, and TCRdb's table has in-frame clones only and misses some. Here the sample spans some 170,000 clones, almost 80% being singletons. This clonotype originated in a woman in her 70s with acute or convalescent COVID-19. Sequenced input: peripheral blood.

The CDR3 loop reads CASGLGTVSYNEQFF. CDR3 nucleotide sequence: TGTGCTAGTGGTCTCGGGACAGTCTCCTACAATGAGCAGTTCTTC. The genes are TRBV12-5 and TRBJ2-1; 7 nucleotides align to TRBD1. This CDR3 has 15 amino acids. The V gene end was trimmed by 5 bases and the J gene end by 0 bases; junction bases not matched to a gene: 4. Germline V gene sequence: CDR1 LGHNT, CDR2 FRNRAP.